Below are 6 T cell receptor beta chains sequenced from a single sample in a study of T cell responses to AZD1222 COVID-19 vaccine. Sequencing was performed with immunoSEQ multiplex PCR; in TCRdb, only in-frame clones are kept and a portion is missing. This table has 200,000 or so clones, approximately 93% appearing once. Specimen: peripheral blood, collected 28 days after the second AZD1222 dose. The receptors shown here come from an adult who received the AZD1222 COVID-19 vaccine.

The genes are TRBV6-2 or TRBV6-3 and TRBJ1-2; 7 bases are shared with TRBD1. This CDR3 has 12 residues. V lost 6 bases, J lost 14 bases, and 12 bases stayed unmatched. Looked up from germline, CDR1 is MNHEY and CDR2 is SVGEGT. CDR3 region: CASSKPRQGETF. CDR3 bases: TGTGCCAGCAGCAAACCCAGACAGGGTGAGACCTTC.

The CDR3 is CASSSDPRLAGSTGELFF. As DNA, the CDR3 is TGTGCCAGCAGCTCCGACCCCAGACTAGCGGGGAGCACCGGGGAGCTGTTTTTT. This chain connects TRBV7-2 to TRBJ2-2; TRBD2 aligns across 11 bases. This CDR3 comprises 18 residues. The germline V gene encodes CDR1 SGHTA and CDR2 FQGNSA. V lost 4 bases and J lost 4; bases outside the gene matches: 11.

The DNA of the CDR3 is TGTGCCAGCAGTGCTCAGGAGCTGGCACCCCTCCACTTT. This encodes CASSAQELAPLHF. The V gene is TRBV2, the J gene TRBJ1-6; no firm D call. V gave up 4 bases and J gave up 11 bases, with 12 bases separating them. This CDR3 is 13 amino acids long. Germline V gene lookup returns CDR1 SNHLY and CDR2 FYNNEI. The full variable domain, in which reference TRBV2 and TRBJ1-6 provide the parts outside the CDR3, is EPEVTQTPSHQVTQMGQEVILRCVPISNHLYFYWYRQILGQKVEFLVSFYNNEISEKSEIFDDQFSVERPDGSNFTLKIRSTKLEDSAMYFCASSAQELAPLHFGNGTRLTVT.

The chain combines TRBV6-2 or TRBV6-3 with TRBJ2-2; D is perhaps TRBD1 (6 bases). Germline V lookup: CDR1 MNHEY, CDR2 SVGEGT. CDR3 length: 16 amino acids. Trimming took off 4 bases at V and 3 bases at J, with 15 bases between the two ends. As DNA, the CDR3 is TGTGCCAGCAGTTTGTATGTTACAGGGTACACCGGGGAGCTGTTTTTT. This encodes CASSLYVTGYTGELFF.

The V and J genes are TRBV19 and TRBJ1-5; D unresolved. Looked up from germline, CDR1 is LNHDA and CDR2 is SQIVND (reference sequence). This CDR3 contains 13 residues. V dropped 7 bases and J dropped 9 bases, with 16 bases sitting between them. The DNA for the CDR3 is TGTGCCAGTACCAGCGGCCACCCCAGGCCCCAGCATTTT. Amino acids: CASTSGHPRPQHF.

This chain links TRBV6-2 or TRBV6-3 with TRBJ1-4; maybe TRBD1 (6 bases). Trimming removed 2 bases from V and 8 bases from J, with 12 bases in between. The CDR3 is made up of 14 amino acids. Germline lookup yields CDR1 MNHEY and CDR2 SVGEGT. CDR3 residues: CASSYGGPREKLFF. CDR3 coding DNA: TGTGCCAGCAGTTACGGGGGGCCTCGGGAAAAACTGTTTTTT.